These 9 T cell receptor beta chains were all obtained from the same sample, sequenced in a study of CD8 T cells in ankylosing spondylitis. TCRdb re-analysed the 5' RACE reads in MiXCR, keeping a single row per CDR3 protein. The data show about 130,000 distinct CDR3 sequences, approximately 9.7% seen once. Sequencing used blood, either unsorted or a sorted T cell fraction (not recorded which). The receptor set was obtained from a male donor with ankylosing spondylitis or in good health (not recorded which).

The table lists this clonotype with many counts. CDR3 in amino acids: CASSEGIAVEAFF. For the CDR3, the DNA is TGTGCCAGCAGCGAAGGGATTGCGGTTGAAGCTTTCTTT. The J gene is TRBJ1-1, the V gene TRBV28; D gene unclear. Germline V lookup: CDR1 MDHEN, CDR2 SYDVKM. V lost 6 bases, J lost 7 bases, and 15 bases lay in between. This CDR3 comprises 13 residues.

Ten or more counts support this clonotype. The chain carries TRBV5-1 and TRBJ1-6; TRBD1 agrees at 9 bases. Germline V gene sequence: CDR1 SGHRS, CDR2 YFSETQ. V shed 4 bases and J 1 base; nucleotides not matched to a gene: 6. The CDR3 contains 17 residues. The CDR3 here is CASSSRDRESYNSPLHF. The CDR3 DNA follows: TGCGCCAGCAGCAGCCGGGACAGGGAGTCCTATAATTCACCCCTCCACTTT.

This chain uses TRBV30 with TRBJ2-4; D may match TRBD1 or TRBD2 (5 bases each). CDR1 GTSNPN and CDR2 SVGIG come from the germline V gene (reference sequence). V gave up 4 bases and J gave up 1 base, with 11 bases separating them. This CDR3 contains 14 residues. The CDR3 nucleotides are TGTGCCTGGAATAGGGACCGCGCCAAAAACATTCAGTACTTC. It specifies CAWNRDRAKNIQYF.

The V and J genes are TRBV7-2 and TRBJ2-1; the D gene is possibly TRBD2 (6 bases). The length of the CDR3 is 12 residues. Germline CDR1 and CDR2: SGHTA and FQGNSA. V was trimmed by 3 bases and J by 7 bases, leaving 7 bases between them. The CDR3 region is CASSFLANEQFF. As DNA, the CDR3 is TGTGCCAGCAGCTTCCTAGCGAATGAGCAGTTCTTC.

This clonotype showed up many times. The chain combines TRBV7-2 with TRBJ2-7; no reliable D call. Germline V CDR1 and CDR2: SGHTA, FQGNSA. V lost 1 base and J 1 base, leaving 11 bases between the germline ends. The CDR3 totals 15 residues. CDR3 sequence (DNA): TGTGCCAGCAGCTTAGGTTCCGCGGTTTCCTACGAGCAGTACTTC. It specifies CASSLGSAVSYEQYF.

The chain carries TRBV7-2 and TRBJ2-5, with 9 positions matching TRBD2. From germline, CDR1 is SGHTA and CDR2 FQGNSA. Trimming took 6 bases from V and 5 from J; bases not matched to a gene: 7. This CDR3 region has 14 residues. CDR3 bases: TGTGCCAGCAGGTCGGGACTAGCATGGGAGACCCAGTACTTC. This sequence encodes CASRSGLAWETQYF.

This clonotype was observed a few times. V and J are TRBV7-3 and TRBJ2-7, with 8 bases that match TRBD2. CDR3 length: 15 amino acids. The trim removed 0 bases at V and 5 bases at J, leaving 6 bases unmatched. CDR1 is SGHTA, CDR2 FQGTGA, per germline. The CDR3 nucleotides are TGTGCCAGCAGCTTAACCGGGACTAGATCTAACGAGCAGTACTTC. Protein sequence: CASSLTGTRSNEQYF.

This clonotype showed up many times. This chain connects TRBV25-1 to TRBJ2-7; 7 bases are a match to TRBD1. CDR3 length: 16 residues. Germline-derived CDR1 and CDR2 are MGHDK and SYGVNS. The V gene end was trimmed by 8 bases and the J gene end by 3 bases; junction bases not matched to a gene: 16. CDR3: CASGKGGRDNYYEQYF. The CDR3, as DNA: TGTGCCAGCGGAAAAGGGGGCCGGGACAACTACTACGAGCAGTACTTC.

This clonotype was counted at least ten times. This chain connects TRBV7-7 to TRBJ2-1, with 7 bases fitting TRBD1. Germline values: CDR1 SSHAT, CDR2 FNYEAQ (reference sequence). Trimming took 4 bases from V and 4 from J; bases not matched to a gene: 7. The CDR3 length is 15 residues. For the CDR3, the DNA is TGTGCCAGCAGCTCTCGGACAGGCCCGTACAATGAGCAGTTCTTC. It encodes CASSSRTGPYNEQFF.